This T cell receptor (beta chain) is from a study of regulatory T cells in long-lasting Graves disease. Study overall: Over 5 years of antithyroid drugs with positive TSH receptor antibodies was taken to mean persistent Graves' disease.

The CDR3 has 14 amino acids. V dropped 9 bases and J dropped 0 bases, with 12 bases sitting between them. CDR1 and CDR2 (germline): SGHRS, YFSETQ. This clonotype was counted ten times or more. Its target is unknown. Study conclusions and caveats: TRBV28, TRBJ1-2 and TRBJ2-5 were segments that persistent disease favored. Between persistent patients, 2,500 to 3,500 public clonotypes were shared, exceeding the approximately 990 shared between new patients.

The authors built TCR beta libraries using iRepertoire HTBI primers and Arm-PCR of CDR3 regions. One entry per CDR3 protein, called by TCRdb with MiXCR from the multiplex PCR reads. Among 700,000 or so distinct CDR3 sequences listed, about 30% were seen once. Time point reported: persistent/refractory GD, antithyroid drugs over 5 years with positive TRAb. The TCR library was made from RNA that had been extracted from PBMCs in TRIzol. V is TRBV5-1 and J is TRBJ2-2, with no clear D. The source was peripheral blood mononuclear cells (PBMCs), collected when the disease was refractory, from a patient treated with antithyroid drugs. The TCR sequence derives from a female donor with Graves disease. CDR3 in DNA: TGCGCCACCACACCGACACCGAACACCGGGGAGCTGTTTTTT. Translation: CATTPTPNTGELFF.